The clone carrying this T cell receptor (beta chain) was seen ten or more times. These data are taken from a study of neurological immune-mediated disorders. Trimming removed 5 bases at V and 0 bases at J, with 14 bases between. This CDR3 is 16 amino acids long. TCRdb re-derived calls from the 5' RACE reads in MiXCR, one entry per CDR3 protein. The data contain about 27,000 distinct CDR3 sequences, roughly 21% of them singletons. The receptor was derived from a woman aged 60-70 years in good health. The source material was PBMCs. The chain recombines TRBV12-3 or TRBV12-4 with TRBJ1-3; D is ambiguous. The CDR3 DNA is TGTGCCAGCAGTCCCTCCGGCGGCTACTCTGGAAACACCATATATTTT. The encoded protein is CASSPSGGYSGNTIYF.